Listed below are T cell receptor beta chains from one sample, sequenced in a study of T cells in Graves' hyperthyroidism and ophthalmopathy. TCRdb recomputed calls from the multiplex PCR reads with MiXCR, one row per CDR3 protein. The sample holds about 480,000 distinct CDR3 sequences, over 13% seen once. The material sequenced was blood. The source is a woman aged 18-29 years with Graves' hyperthyroidism. Each CDR3 is given with its conserved first and last residue.

TRBJ1-4 TRBV12-3/TRBV12-4 CASGQFATNEKLFF
TRBJ1-5 TRBV2 CASGTGTGKGIGNQPQHF
TRBJ2-7 TRBV28 CASRSLGQGTYEQYF
TRBJ2-5 TRBV15 CATSRDWGQGKETQYF
TRBJ2-2 TRBV20-1 CSANFREPNTGELFF
TRBJ2-7 TRBV20-1 CSGTGDGVQYF
TRBJ2-5 TRBV7-2 CASTAPGLAAQETQYF
TRBJ2-7 TRBV12-3/TRBV12-4 CASSSYSGDYEQYF
TRBJ2-2 TRBV20-1 CSASSSGTSGNGELFF
TRBJ2-2 TRBV7-2 CASRSRRAAANTGELFF
TRBJ2-1 TRBV7-3 CAISRRGDGGHNEQFF
TRBJ2-3 TRBV12-3/TRBV12-4 CASSLGGTTDTQYF
TRBJ2-2 TRBV24-1 CATSDLGLPGTGELFF
TRBJ1-4 TRBV25-1 CASSEYVTGMGEKLFF
TRBJ1-1 TRBV5-1 CASSLEGAGNTEAFF
TRBJ1-2 TRBV9 CASSPGTFRSRGYTF
TRBJ1-1 TRBV11-2 CASSFDYRLNTEAFF
TRBJ2-1 TRBV20-1 CSARKGRDEQFF